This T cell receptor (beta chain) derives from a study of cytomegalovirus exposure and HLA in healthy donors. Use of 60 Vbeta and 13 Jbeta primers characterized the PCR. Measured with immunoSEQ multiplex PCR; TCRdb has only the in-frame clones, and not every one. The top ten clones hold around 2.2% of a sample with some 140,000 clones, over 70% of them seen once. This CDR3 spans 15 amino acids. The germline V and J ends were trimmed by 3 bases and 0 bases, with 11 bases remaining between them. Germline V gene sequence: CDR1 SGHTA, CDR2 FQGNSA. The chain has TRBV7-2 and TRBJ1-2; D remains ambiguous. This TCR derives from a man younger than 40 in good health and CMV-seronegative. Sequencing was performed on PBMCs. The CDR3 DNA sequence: TGTGCCAGCAGCTTCCGGTCAGGAACTAACTATGGCTACACCTTC. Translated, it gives CASSFRSGTNYGYTF. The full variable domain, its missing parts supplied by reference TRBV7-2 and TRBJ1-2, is GAGVSQSPSNKVTEKGKDVELRCDPISGHTALYWYRQSLGQGLEFLIYFQGNSAPDKSGLPSDRFSAERTGGSVSTLTIQRTQQEDSAVYLCASSFRSGTNYGYTFGSGTRLTVV.